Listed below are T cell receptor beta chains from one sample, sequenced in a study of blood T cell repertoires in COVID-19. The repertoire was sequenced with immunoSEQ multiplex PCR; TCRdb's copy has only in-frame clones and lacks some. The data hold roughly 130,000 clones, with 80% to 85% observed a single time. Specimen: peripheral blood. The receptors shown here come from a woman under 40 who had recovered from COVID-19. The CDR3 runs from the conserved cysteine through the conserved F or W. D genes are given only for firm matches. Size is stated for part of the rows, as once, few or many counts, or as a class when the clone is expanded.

CASSSGLSGANVLTF	TGTGCCAGCAGCTCAGGCCTCTCTGGGGCCAACGTCCTGACTTTC	TRBV11-3	.	.	TRBJ2-6
CSVEVGTQYF	TGCAGCGTTGAAGTCGGGACCCAGTACTTC	TRBV29-1	.	.	TRBJ2-5
CASRRLDRGNQPQHF	TGTGCCAGCAGACGACTCGACAGGGGCAATCAGCCCCAGCATTTT	TRBV21-1	once	.	TRBJ1-5
CASSETGWGSPLHF	TGTGCCAGCAGTGAGACAGGGTGGGGATCACCCCTCCACTTT	TRBV6-1	.	TRBD1	TRBJ1-6
CASSYPGARVFYGYTF	TGTGCCAGCAGTTATCCTGGGGCCAGGGTATTCTATGGCTACACCTTC	TRBV5-6	.	.	TRBJ1-2
CASSAARTGWVEPDYEQYF	TGTGCCAGCAGTGCAGCAAGGACAGGGTGGGTAGAACCCGACTACGAGCAGTACTTC	TRBV6-1	.	TRBD1	TRBJ2-7
CASSTAGNQGEQYF	TGTGCCAGCAGCACTGCGGGAAATCAGGGCGAGCAGTACTTC	TRBV9	.	.	TRBJ2-7
CASSPTAGGSYNEQFF	TGTGCCAGCAGCCCCACGGCGGGAGGGAGCTACAATGAGCAGTTCTTC	TRBV7-9	.	TRBD2	TRBJ2-1
CASSLGATDTQYF	TGTGCCAGCAGCTTAGGGGCCACAGATACGCAGTATTTT	TRBV7-9	.	.	TRBJ2-3
CASSSSGTGKKTQYF	TGTGCCAGCAGTTCCTCCGGGACAGGGAAAAAGACCCAGTACTTC	TRBV6-5	.	TRBD1	TRBJ2-5
CASSRTGLTEAFF	TGTGCCAGCAGTAGGACAGGACTCACTGAAGCTTTCTTT	TRBV6-4	.	TRBD1	TRBJ1-1
CASSPRDRVKNSGNTIYF	TGTGCCAGTAGTCCCCGGGACAGGGTCAAGAACTCTGGAAACACCATATATTTT	TRBV19	.	TRBD1	TRBJ1-3
CASSIQQGAYNEQFF	TGTGCCAGTAGTATCCAACAGGGGGCCTACAATGAGCAGTTCTTC	TRBV19	.	TRBD1	TRBJ2-1
CASSFLLSATDTQYF	TGTGCCAGCAGCTTTCTACTGTCCGCCACAGATACGCAGTATTTT	TRBV5-5	.	.	TRBJ2-3
CASSPAVERNQETQYF	TGTGCCAGCAGCCCGGCCGTGGAGAGGAACCAAGAGACCCAGTACTTC	TRBV5-6	.	.	TRBJ2-5
CASSLAGGGNTGELFF	TGCGCCAGCAGCTTGGCTGGGGGCGGTAACACCGGGGAGCTGTTTTTT	TRBV5-1	.	.	TRBJ2-2
CASSQGSGAPQETQYF	TGTGCCAGCAGCCAAGGTAGCGGGGCCCCTCAAGAGACCCAGTACTTC	TRBV3-1/TRBV3-2	.	TRBD2	TRBJ2-5
CASSLDRGYEQYF	TGTGCCAGCAGCTTAGACAGGGGATACGAGCAGTACTTC	TRBV5-4	.	TRBD1	TRBJ2-7
CASSKDRGDEKLFF	TGTGCCAGCAGCAAGGACAGGGGTGATGAAAAACTGTTTTTT	TRBV7-9	.	TRBD1	TRBJ1-4
CASSQTGNYGYTF	TGTGCCAGCAGCCAAACGGGGAACTATGGCTACACCTTC	TRBV4-2	.	.	TRBJ1-2
CASSPDFLARSTDTQYF	TGTGCCAGCAGTCCCGATTTTCTAGCGCGAAGCACAGATACGCAGTATTTT	TRBV2	.	.	TRBJ2-3
CAISELAGDDEQFF	TGTGCCATCAGTGAACTAGCGGGAGACGATGAGCAGTTCTTC	TRBV10-3	few	TRBD2	TRBJ2-1
CASSLGQYTGELFF	TGTGCCAGCAGCTTGGGGCAGTACACCGGGGAGCTGTTTTTT	TRBV5-4	.	.	TRBJ2-2
CASSGPGTGYGYTF	TGCGCCAGCAGCGGACCGGGGACAGGTTATGGCTACACCTTC	TRBV5-1	.	TRBD1	TRBJ1-2
CASSLGNRGMGYYGYTF	TGTGCCAGCAGCTTAGGGAACAGGGGGATGGGATACTATGGCTACACCTTC	TRBV7-2	.	TRBD1	TRBJ1-2
CASSVGRGQGFGGYTF	TGTGCCAGCAGCGTAGGGAGAGGACAGGGGTTCGGGGGCTACACCTTC	TRBV9	.	TRBD1	TRBJ1-2
CASSQPDRVFLNTEAFF	TGTGCCAGTAGTCAACCGGACAGGGTATTCTTAAACACTGAAGCTTTCTTT	TRBV19	.	TRBD1	TRBJ1-1
CASSLRDSNSYEQYF	TGTGCCAGCAGCCTTCGGGACAGCAACTCCTACGAGCAGTACTTC	TRBV14	.	TRBD1	TRBJ2-7